The present T cell receptor beta chain was sequenced within a study of T cells after yellow fever vaccination. Germline V CDR1 and CDR2: SGDLS, YYNGEE. Trimming took off 3 bases at V and 2 bases at J, with 15 bases between the two ends. The CDR3 has 15 residues. Findings and caveats of the study: A weaker but faster secondary response was observed, peaking on day 5 versus 15. After the booster, approximately 96% of CD4 and 75% to 90% of CD8 primary-response clones were re-detected. Some clonotypes, a small share, were shared between CD4 and CD8 compartments.

In making TCR cDNA, 5'RACE template switching added a universal primer site and UMIs to it. TCRdb reanalysed the 5' RACE reads using MiXCR and keeps one entry per CDR3 protein. The sample lists 500,000 to 650,000 distinct CDR3 sequences, 9% to 15% seen once, with 15% in the top ten. Only a few counts were recorded for this clonotype. Its antigen remains unidentified. This TCR was recovered from a man under 40 who received the YFV17D yellow fever vaccine. The sequencing used PBMCs, collected on the day of the yellow fever booster vaccination. The V gene is TRBV9, the J gene TRBJ2-7, with D unclear. The CDR3 loop is CASSGPHTGPYEQYF. CDR3 nucleotide sequence: TGTGCCAGCAGCGGTCCCCATACGGGCCCCTACGAGCAGTACTTC.